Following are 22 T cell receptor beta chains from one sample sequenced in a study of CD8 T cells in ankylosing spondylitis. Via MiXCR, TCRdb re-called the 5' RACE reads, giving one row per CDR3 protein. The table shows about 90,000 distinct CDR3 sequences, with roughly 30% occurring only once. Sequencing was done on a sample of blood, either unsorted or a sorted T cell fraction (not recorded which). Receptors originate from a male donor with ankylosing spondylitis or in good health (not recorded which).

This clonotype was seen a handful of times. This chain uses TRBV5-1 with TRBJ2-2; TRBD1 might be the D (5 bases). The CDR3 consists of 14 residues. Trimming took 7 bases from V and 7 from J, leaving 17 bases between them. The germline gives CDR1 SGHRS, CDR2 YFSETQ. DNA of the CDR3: TGCGCCAGCCGCTCAAACTCCGACAGCGGGGAGCTGTTTTTT. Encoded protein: CASRSNSDSGELFF. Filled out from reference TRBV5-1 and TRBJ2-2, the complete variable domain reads KAGVTQTPRYLIKTRGQQVTLSCSPISGHRSVSWYQQTPGQGLQFLFEYFSETQRNKGNFPGRFSGRQFSNSRSEMNVSTLELGDSALYLCASRSNSDSGELFFGEGSRLTVL.

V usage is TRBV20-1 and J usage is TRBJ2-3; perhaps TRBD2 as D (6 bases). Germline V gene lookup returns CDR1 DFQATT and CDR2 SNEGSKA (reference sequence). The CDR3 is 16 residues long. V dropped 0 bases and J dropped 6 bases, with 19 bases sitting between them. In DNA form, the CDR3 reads TGCAGTGCTAGAGATCACTCGGGAGCCCTTCCCGATACGCAGTATTTT. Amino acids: CSARDHSGALPDTQYF.

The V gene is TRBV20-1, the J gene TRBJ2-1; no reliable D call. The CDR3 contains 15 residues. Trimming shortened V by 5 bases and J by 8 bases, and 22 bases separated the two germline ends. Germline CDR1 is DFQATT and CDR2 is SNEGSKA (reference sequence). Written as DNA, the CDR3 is TGCAGTGCTTCGACCGCCTTCGCCCTTACGGATGAGCAGTTCTTC. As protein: CSASTAFALTDEQFF.

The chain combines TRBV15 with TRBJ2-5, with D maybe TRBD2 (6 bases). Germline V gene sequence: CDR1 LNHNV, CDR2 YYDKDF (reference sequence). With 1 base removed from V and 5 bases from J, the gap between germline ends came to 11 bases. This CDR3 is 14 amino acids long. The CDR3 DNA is TGTGCCACCAGCAGAGCCGGGGGTGATGAGACCCAGTACTTC. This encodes CATSRAGGDETQYF.

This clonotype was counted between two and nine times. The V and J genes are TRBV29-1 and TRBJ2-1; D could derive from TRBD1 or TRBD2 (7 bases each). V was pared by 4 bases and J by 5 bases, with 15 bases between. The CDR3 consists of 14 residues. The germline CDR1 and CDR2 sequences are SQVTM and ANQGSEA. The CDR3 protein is CSVVRQGGDNEQFF. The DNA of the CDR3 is TGCAGCGTTGTTAGGCAGGGGGGGGACAATGAGCAGTTCTTC.

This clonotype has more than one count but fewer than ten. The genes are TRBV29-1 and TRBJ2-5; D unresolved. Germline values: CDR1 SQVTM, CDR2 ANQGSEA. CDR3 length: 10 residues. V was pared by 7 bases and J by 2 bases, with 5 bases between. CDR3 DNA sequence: TGCAGCGGGCTACAAGAGACCCAGTACTTC. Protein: CSGLQETQYF.

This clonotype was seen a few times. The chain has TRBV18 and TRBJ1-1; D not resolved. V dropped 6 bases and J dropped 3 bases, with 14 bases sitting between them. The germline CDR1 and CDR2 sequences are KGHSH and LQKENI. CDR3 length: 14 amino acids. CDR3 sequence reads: CASSPSRLDTEAFF. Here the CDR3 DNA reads TGTGCCAGCTCTCCCTCGCGTTTAGACACTGAAGCTTTCTTT.

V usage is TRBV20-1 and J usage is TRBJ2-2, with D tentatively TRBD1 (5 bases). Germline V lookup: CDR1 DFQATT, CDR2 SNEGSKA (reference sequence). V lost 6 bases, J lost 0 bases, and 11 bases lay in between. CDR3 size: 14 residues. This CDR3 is CSAQGRANTGELFF. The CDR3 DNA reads TGCAGTGCCCAAGGCAGGGCGAACACCGGGGAGCTGTTTTTT.

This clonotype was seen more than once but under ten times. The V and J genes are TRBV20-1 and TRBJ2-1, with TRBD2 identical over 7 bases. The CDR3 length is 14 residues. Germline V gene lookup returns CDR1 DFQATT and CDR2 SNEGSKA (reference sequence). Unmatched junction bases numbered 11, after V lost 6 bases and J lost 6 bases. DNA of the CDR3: TGCAGTGCACGAGGGGAGGGCTACTCCAATGAGCAGTTCTTC. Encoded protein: CSARGEGYSNEQFF.

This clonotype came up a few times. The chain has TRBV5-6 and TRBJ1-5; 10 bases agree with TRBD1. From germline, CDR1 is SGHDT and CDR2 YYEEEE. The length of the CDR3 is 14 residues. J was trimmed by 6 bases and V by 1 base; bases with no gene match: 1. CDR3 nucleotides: TGTGCCAGCAGCTTGAGGGACAGGGGTCAGCCCCAGCATTTT. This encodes CASSLRDRGQPQHF.

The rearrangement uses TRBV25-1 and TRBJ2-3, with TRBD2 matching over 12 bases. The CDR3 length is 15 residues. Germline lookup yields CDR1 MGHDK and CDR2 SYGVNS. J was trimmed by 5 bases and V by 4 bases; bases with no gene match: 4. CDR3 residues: CASSGLAGDRDTQYF. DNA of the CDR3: TGTGCCAGCAGTGGACTAGCGGGAGACAGAGATACGCAGTATTTT.

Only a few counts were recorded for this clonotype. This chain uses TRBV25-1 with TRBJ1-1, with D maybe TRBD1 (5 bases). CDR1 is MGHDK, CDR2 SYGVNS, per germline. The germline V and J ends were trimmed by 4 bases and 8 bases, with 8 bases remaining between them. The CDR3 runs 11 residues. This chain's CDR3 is CASSGNREAFF. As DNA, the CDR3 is TGTGCCAGCAGTGGTAACAGGGAAGCTTTCTTT.

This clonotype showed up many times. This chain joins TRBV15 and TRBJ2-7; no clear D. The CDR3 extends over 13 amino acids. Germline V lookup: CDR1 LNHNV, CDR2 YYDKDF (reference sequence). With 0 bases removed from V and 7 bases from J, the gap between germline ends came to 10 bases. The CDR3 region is CATSRDGGWEQYF. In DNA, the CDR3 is TGTGCCACCAGCAGAGATGGTGGCTGGGAGCAGTACTTC.

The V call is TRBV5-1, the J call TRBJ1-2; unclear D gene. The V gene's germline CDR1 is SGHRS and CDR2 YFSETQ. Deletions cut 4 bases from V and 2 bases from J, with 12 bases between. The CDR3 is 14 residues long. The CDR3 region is CASSDPFRNYGYTF. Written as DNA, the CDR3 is TGCGCCAGCAGCGACCCATTTCGGAACTATGGCTACACCTTC.

CDR3 in amino acids: CASRPTGGDQPQHF. The CDR3, as DNA: TGCGCCAGCAGGCCGACAGGGGGGGATCAGCCCCAGCATTTT. The rearrangement uses TRBV5-1 and TRBJ1-5; 9 bases match TRBD1. The CDR3 spans 14 residues. The germline V gene has CDR1 SGHRS and CDR2 YFSETQ. V shed 5 bases and J 5 bases; nucleotides not matched to a gene: 5. Supplemented by reference TRBV5-1 and TRBJ1-5, the full variable domain reads KAGVTQTPRYLIKTRGQQVTLSCSPISGHRSVSWYQQTPGQGLQFLFEYFSETQRNKGNFPGRFSGRQFSNSRSEMNVSTLELGDSALYLCASRPTGGDQPQHFGDGTRLSIL.

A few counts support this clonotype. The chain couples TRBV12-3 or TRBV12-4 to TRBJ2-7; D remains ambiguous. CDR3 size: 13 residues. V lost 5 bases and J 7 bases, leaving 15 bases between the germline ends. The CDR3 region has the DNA TGTGCCAGCAGTACCGGGCCACCGACGGAGCAGTACTTC. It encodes CASSTGPPTEQYF.

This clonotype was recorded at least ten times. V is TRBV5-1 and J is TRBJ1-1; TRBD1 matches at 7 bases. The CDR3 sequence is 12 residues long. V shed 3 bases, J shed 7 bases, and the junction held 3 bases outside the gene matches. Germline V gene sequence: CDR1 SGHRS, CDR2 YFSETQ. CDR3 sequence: CASSWRDSEAFF. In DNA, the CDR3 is TGCGCCAGCAGCTGGAGGGACAGTGAAGCTTTCTTT.

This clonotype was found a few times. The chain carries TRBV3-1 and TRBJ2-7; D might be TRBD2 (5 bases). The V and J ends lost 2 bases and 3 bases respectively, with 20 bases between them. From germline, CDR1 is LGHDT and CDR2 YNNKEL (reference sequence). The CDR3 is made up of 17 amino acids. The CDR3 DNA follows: TGTGCCAGCAGCCAAAGGTGGCGGCGGACCCGGGGCTACGAGCAGTACTTC. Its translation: CASSQRWRRTRGYEQYF.

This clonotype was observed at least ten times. The CDR3 here is CASSLVTSHLDNEQFF. The CDR3 DNA is TGCGCCAGCAGCTTGGTGACTAGCCACCTAGACAATGAGCAGTTCTTC. The chain joins TRBV5-1 to TRBJ2-1; TRBD2 aligns across 7 bases. CDR1 is SGHRS, CDR2 YFSETQ, per germline. Germline trimming cut 0 bases from V and 5 bases from J; bases unmatched to any gene: 8. CDR3 size: 16 residues. Looking up the rest from reference TRBV5-1 and TRBJ2-1 gives the full variable domain: KAGVTQTPRYLIKTRGQQVTLSCSPISGHRSVSWYQQTPGQGLQFLFEYFSETQRNKGNFPGRFSGRQFSNSRSEMNVSTLELGDSALYLCASSLVTSHLDNEQFFGPGTRLTVL.

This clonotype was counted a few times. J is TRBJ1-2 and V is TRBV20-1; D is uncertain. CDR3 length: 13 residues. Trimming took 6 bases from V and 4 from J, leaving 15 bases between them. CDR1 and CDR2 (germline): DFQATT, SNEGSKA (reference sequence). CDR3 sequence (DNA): TGCAGTGCCTCGGACCTGGAGGGCTATGGCTACACCTTC. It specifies CSASDLEGYGYTF.

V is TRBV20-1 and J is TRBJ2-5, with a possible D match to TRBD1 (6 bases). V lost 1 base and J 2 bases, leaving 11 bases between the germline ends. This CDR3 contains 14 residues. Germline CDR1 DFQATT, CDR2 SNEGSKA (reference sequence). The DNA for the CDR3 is TGCAGTGCTAGAGTTGGGGGCGGACAAGAGACCCAGTACTTC. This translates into CSARVGGGQETQYF.

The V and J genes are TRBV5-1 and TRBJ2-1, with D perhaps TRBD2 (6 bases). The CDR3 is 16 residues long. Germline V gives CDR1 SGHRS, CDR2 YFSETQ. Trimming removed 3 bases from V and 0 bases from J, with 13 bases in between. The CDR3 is CASSWRGSGSYNEQFF. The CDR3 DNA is TGCGCCAGCAGCTGGAGGGGTAGCGGCTCCTACAATGAGCAGTTCTTC.